This T cell receptor (beta chain) emerged from a study of blood T cell repertoires in COVID-19. Overall study: Italy, Spain and the United States were the sources of the convalescent and acute COVID-19 samples. PBMCs, B-cell-depleted T cells, or T cells were the source of the cDNA or gDNA that made up the material.

This CDR3 region has 16 residues. Looked up from germline, CDR1 is SQVTM and CDR2 is ANQGSEA. V was trimmed by 2 bases and J by 6 bases, leaving 22 bases between them. Methods used by the authors: Reference gene primer amplification in the assay estimated nucleated cell counts. Sequencing was performed with immunoSEQ multiplex PCR; in TCRdb, only in-frame clones are kept and a portion is missing. That table gives V, J and clone size, and the DNA gave D and trimming. The repertoire holds around 45,000 clones, with 83% as singletons. The chain combines TRBV29-1 with TRBJ1-2; D uncertain. The receptor comes from an older man in a cohort sampled during active COVID-19. Sequenced: peripheral blood. DNA of the CDR3: TGCAGCGTTGAATTCCTGCGCCAGGTTCTTACGGATGGCTACACCTTC. Translating gives CSVEFLRQVLTDGYTF.